The entry that follows covers one T cell receptor (beta chain) sequence. The data stem from a study of blood T cell repertoires in COVID-19. Overall study: Some COVID-19 samples were acute and others convalescent; all came from the United States, Italy and Spain. In each case, the material was cDNA or gDNA derived from T cells, B-cell-depleted T cells, or PBMCs.

Methods used by the authors: Cell counts per sample came from amplifying reference gene primers. This table comes from immunoSEQ multiplex PCR, and its TCRdb copy is limited to in-frame clones, with some not included. V, J and clone size reflect that table, while D and trimming were determined from the DNA. The sample lists around 330,000 clones, around nine tenths seen once, with under 4.5% in the top ten. CDR3 length: 17 amino acids. Germline V gene sequence: CDR1 SGDLS, CDR2 YYNGEE. The V segment lost 3 bases and the J segment 6 bases; nucleotides outside the gene matches: 13. The J gene is TRBJ2-3, the V gene TRBV9; 10 bases match TRBD2. Sequencing input: peripheral blood. The source of this sequence is a woman aged 45 to 65 with active or convalescent COVID-19. CDR3 sequence reads: CASSAGLAEGIEDTQYF. For the CDR3, the DNA is TGTGCCAGCAGCGCCGGACTAGCGGAGGGGATAGAGGATACGCAGTATTTT.